This T cell receptor beta chain comes out of a study of CDR3 diversity in severe acne. Each CDR3 protein gets one entry after TCRdb re-called the PCR reads with MiXCR. The sample shows tens of thousands of distinct CDR3 sequences, approximately 51% of them seen only once. This CDR3 spans 13 amino acids. Per germline, CDR1 SGHTA and CDR2 FQGTGA. The V gene lost 2 bases and the J gene lost 7 bases, with 11 bases spanning the gap. V is TRBV7-3 and J is TRBJ1-2; D perhaps matches TRBD1 (5 bases). The sample was blood. The clonotype was recovered from a male donor in good health, without acne. The CDR3 here is CASSLRPGSGYTF. The DNA for the CDR3 is TGTGCCAGCAGCTTACGCCCAGGGAGTGGCTACACCTTC.